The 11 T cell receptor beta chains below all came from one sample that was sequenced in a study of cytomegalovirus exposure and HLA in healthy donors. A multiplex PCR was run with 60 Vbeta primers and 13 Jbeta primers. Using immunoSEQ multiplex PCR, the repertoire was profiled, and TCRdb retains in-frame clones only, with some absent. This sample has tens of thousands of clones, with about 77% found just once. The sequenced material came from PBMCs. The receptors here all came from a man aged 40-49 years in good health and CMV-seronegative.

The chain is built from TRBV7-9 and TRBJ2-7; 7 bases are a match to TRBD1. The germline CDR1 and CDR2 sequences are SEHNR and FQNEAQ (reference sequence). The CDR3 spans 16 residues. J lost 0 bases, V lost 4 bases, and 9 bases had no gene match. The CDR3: CASSSRTGESSYEQYF. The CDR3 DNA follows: TGTGCCAGCAGCTCGAGAACAGGGGAAAGCTCCTACGAGCAGTACTTC.

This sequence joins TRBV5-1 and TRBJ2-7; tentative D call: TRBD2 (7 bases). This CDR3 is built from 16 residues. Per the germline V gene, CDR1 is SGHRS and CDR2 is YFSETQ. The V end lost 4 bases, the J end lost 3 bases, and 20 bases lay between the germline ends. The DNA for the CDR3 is TGCGCCAGCAGCCTGGGGGGGCCCGGAGCCAGCTACGAGCAGTACTTC. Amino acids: CASSLGGPGASYEQYF.

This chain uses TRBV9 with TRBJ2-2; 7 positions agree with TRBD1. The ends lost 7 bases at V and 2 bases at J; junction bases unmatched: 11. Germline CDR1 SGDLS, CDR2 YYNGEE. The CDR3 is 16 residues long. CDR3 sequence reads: CASQQQGSGNTGELFF. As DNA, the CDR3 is TGTGCCAGCCAACAACAGGGGAGTGGTAACACCGGGGAGCTGTTTTTT.

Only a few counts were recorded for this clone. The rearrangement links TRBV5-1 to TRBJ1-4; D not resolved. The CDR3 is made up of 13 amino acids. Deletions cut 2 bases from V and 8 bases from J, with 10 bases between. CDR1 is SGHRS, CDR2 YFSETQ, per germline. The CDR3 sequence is CASSFPNGEKLFF. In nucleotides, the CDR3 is TGCGCCAGCAGCTTCCCAAATGGCGAAAAACTGTTTTTT.

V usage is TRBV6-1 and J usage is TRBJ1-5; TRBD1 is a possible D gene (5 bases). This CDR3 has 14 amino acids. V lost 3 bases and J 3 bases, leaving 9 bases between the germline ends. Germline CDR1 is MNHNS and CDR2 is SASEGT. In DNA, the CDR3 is TGTGCCAGCAGTGAGTTCAGGGACAATCAGCCCCAGCATTTT. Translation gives CASSEFRDNQPQHF.

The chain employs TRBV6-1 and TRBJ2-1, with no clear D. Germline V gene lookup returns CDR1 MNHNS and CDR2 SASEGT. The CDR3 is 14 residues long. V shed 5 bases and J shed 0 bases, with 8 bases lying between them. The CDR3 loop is CASSSSGSYNEQFF. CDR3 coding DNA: TGTGCCAGCAGTTCCTCAGGCTCCTACAATGAGCAGTTCTTC.

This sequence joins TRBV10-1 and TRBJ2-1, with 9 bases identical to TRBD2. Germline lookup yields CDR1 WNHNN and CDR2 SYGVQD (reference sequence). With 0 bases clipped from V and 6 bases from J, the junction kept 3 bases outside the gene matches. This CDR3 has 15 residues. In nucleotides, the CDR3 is TGCGCCAGCAGTGAGTCAAGCGGGGGGCTCAATGAGCAGTTCTTC. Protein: CASSESSGGLNEQFF.

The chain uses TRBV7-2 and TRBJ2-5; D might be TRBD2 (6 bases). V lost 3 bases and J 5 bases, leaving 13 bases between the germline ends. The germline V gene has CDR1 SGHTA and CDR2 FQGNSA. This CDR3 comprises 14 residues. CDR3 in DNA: TGTGCCAGCAGCTTGGGACTTCAAGGGGAGACCCAGTACTTC. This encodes CASSLGLQGETQYF.

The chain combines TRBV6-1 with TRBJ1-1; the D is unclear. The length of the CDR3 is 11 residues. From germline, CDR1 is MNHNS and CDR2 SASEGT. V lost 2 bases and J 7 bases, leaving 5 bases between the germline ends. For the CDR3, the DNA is TGTGCCAGCAGTGAATCCCTTGAAGCTTTCTTT. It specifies CASSESLEAFF.

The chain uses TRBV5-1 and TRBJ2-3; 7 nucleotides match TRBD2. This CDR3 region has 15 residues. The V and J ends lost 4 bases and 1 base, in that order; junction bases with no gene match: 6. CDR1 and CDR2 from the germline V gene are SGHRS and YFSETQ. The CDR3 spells CASSRAAGGTDTQYF. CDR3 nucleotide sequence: TGCGCCAGCAGCCGGGCCGCGGGAGGCACAGATACGCAGTATTTT.

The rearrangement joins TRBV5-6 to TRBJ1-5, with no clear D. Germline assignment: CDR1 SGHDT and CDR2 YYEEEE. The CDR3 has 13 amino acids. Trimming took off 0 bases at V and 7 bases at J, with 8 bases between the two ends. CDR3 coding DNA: TGTGCCAGCAGCTTGGGGGAGAAACAGCCCCAGCATTTT. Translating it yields CASSLGEKQPQHF. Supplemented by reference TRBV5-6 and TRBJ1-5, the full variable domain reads DAGVTQSPTHLIKTRGQQVTLRCSPKSGHDTVSWYQQALGQGPQFIFQYYEEEERQRGNFPDRFSGHQFPNYSSELNVNALLLGDSALYLCASSLGEKQPQHFGDGTRLSIL.